This entry lists 6 T cell receptor beta chains sequenced from one sample in a study of cytomegalovirus exposure and HLA in healthy donors. Both 60 Vbeta primers and 13 Jbeta primers went into the PCR. Sequencing used immunoSEQ multiplex PCR; TCRdb keeps in-frame clones, though not all of them. The data hold around 94,000 clones, with around 69% observed a single time. Sequenced sample: PBMCs. The receptors shown here come from a man aged 25 to 40 in good health and CMV-seronegative.

Details on this clone: An end of the junction does not agree with germline; a read error may underlie this. V usage is TRBV27 and J usage is TRBJ2-7; the match to TRBD1 covers 8 bases. The germline V gene has CDR1 MNHEY and CDR2 SMNVEV (reference sequence). This CDR3 comprises 13 residues. The CDR3: CASSLRGQGISNF. The DNA of the CDR3 is TGTGCCAGCAGTCTCCGCGGACAGGGTATTTCGAACTTC.

This chain connects TRBV10-2 to TRBJ2-1, with a tentative D call TRBD2 (6 bases). Germline CDR1 is WSHSY and CDR2 is SAAADI. V lost 3 bases to trimming and J lost 14 bases, with 11 bases between them. The CDR3 has 11 amino acids. As DNA, the CDR3 is TGCGCCAGCAGTGAACGGGGGACGGAGTTCTTC. It specifies CASSERGTEFF.

The chain combines TRBV11-2 with TRBJ1-1; TRBD1 matches at 10 bases. From germline, CDR1 is SGHAT and CDR2 FQNNGV. This CDR3 has 14 amino acids. The ends lost 5 bases at V and 8 bases at J; junction bases unmatched: 8. CDR3 DNA: TGTGCCAGCAGCGCGACAGGGGGCCGACTAGAAGCTTTCTTT. It specifies CASSATGGRLEAFF.

On this clone: Within the sample, other DNA sequences also encode this same CDR3. The chain combines TRBV5-1 with TRBJ2-1, with 7 bases aligning to TRBD2. V was pared by 1 base and J by 6 bases, with 7 bases of the junction left unmatched. The CDR3 spans 15 residues. In germline, CDR1 is SGHRS, CDR2 YFSETQ. The CDR3 DNA sequence: TGCGCCAGCAGCTTGCTGGGACTACCGACCAATGAGCAGTTCTTC. It specifies CASSLLGLPTNEQFF.

Points on this clone: Other DNA sequences in the same sample also yield this CDR3. This chain joins TRBV28 and TRBJ2-7, with 12 nucleotides matching TRBD2. This CDR3 region has 16 residues. J was trimmed by 2 bases and V by 4 bases; bases with no gene match: 6. CDR1 is MDHEN, CDR2 SYDVKM, per germline. The CDR3 DNA is TGTGCCAGCAGTTCCGTAACTAGCGGGAGGACCTACGAGCAGTACTTC. Translation gives CASSSVTSGRTYEQYF.

The V and J genes are TRBV6-6 and TRBJ2-5, with D possibly matching TRBD2 (6 bases). The J call may be incorrect, as the DNA end agrees better with TRBJ2-7. The CDR3 extends over 15 amino acids. CDR1 MNHNY and CDR2 SVGAGI come from the germline V gene (reference sequence). The CDR3 reads CASSTGAKEGGEQYF. The CDR3 bases are TGTGCCAGCAGTACGGGTGCGAAGGAGGGCGGCGAGCAGTACTTC.